The rows below give T cell receptor beta chains drawn from one sample of a study of blood T cell repertoires in COVID-19. Clones were read by immunoSEQ multiplex PCR, and TCRdb kept only the in-frame ones, dropping some. The table has around 190,000 clones, roughly 87% seen once. The material sequenced was peripheral blood. The receptors stem from a woman aged 70-85 years with COVID-19, enrolled during active disease. Both conserved end residues are trimmed from each CDR3. Fields, in order: V gene, J gene, CDR3 protein.

TRBV7-3	TRBJ1-1	ASSLQDSTEAF
TRBV27	TRBJ1-2	ASSFLSNYGYT
TRBV27	TRBJ1-2	ASSLEGVEGHGYT
TRBV18	TRBJ2-1	ASSQTGQGNDNEQF
TRBV5-4	TRBJ1-2	ASRSGPGLRGGNYGYT
TRBV24-1	TRBJ2-2	ATSDLRTSGRLVGTGELF
TRBV28	TRBJ2-5	ASSSRAGEVWETQY
TRBV11-2	TRBJ2-3	ASSRLAPISTDTQY
TRBV19	TRBJ2-5	ASSVDRGPQETQY
TRBV7-2	TRBJ2-3	ASSLSQGDTQY
TRBV24-1	TRBJ1-1	ATSADFKGAEAF
TRBV7-2	TRBJ2-3	ASSLDGEWGTDTQY
TRBV6-6	TRBJ1-2	ATEPGLNYGYT
TRBV19	TRBJ2-2	ASKGQTNTGELF
TRBV29-1	TRBJ1-1	SVAGQGGTEAF
TRBV6-6	TRBJ2-7	ASSLERAVEQY
TRBV28	TRBJ2-2	ASSLGPGNTGELF
TRBV5-1	TRBJ1-5	ASSPVGGGNQPQH
TRBV27	TRBJ2-3	ASSLRGLPDTQY
TRBV6-4	TRBJ1-1	ASSDSSRGTEAF
TRBV7-7	TRBJ2-5	ASSIGLAGGQETQY
TRBV5-1	TRBJ2-7	ASSLDSGNPSYEQY
TRBV6-6	TRBJ2-2	ASISLGVRTGELF
TRBV15	TRBJ2-5	ATSRTRLQETQY
TRBV5-1	TRBJ2-1	ASSLVLRASKQGRNEQF
TRBV2	TRBJ1-6	ASTLDRVNSPLH
TRBV24-1	TRBJ2-3	ATSKATGLAGVGGADTQY
TRBV3-1/TRBV3-2	TRBJ2-1	ASSSHGSGSRQF
TRBV29-1	TRBJ1-2	SVEGGQGFNYGYT
TRBV28	TRBJ1-1	ASREGPNLKAAEAF
TRBV7-6	TRBJ1-1	ASSPSGQINTEAF
TRBV6-2/TRBV6-3	TRBJ2-5	ASSLSVETQY
TRBV3-1/TRBV3-2	TRBJ1-1	ASSQTTSGQTEAF
TRBV7-2	TRBJ2-6	ASSLGLAGVRANVLT
TRBV24-1	TRBJ1-1	ATRASQGEAF
TRBV2	TRBJ2-5	ALRVLGETQY
TRBV30	TRBJ2-1	AWSVTSGYYNEQF
TRBV11-3	TRBJ1-1	ASSLRRGTEAF
TRBV14	TRBJ2-2	ASSPLAEMLTGELF
TRBV30	TRBJ2-7	AWSAGTPNYEQY
TRBV12-5	TRBJ2-3	ASGVELPTDTQY
TRBV9	TRBJ2-1	ASSESGRTYNEQF
TRBV11-2	TRBJ2-2	ASSPYMGLAGTGTGELF
TRBV3-1/TRBV3-2	TRBJ1-1	ASSQEDRFYTEAF
TRBV9	TRBJ2-2	ASSLGTLPTGELF
TRBV4-3	TRBJ2-1	ASSPGGREGNNEQF
TRBV10-2	TRBJ2-7	ASSERLAGRYEQY
TRBV5-5	TRBJ1-6	ASSPGTGSSPLH
TRBV27	TRBJ2-6	ASSSPGGAGGRFGANVLT
TRBV18	TRBJ1-1	ASSWSTDEAF
TRBV2	TRBJ2-7	ASRRDRSGYEQY
TRBV30	TRBJ1-1	AWRDRGVMNTEAF
TRBV6-2/TRBV6-3	TRBJ2-7	ASSTPGLSGEQY
TRBV18	TRBJ2-1	ASSPPSSNEQF